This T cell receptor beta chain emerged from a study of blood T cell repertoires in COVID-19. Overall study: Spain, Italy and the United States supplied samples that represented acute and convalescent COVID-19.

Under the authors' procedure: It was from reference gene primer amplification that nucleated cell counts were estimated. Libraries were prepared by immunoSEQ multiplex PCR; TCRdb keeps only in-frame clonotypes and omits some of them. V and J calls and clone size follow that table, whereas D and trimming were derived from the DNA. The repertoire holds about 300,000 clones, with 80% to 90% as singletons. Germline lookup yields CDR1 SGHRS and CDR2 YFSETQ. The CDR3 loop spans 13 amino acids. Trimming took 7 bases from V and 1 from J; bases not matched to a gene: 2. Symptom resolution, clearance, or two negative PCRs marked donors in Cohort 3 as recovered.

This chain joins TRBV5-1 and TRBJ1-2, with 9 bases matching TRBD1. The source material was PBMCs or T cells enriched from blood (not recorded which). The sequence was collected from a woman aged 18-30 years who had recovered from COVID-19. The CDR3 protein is CASQTGGNYGYTF. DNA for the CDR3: TGCGCCAGCCAGACAGGGGGTAACTATGGCTACACCTTC.